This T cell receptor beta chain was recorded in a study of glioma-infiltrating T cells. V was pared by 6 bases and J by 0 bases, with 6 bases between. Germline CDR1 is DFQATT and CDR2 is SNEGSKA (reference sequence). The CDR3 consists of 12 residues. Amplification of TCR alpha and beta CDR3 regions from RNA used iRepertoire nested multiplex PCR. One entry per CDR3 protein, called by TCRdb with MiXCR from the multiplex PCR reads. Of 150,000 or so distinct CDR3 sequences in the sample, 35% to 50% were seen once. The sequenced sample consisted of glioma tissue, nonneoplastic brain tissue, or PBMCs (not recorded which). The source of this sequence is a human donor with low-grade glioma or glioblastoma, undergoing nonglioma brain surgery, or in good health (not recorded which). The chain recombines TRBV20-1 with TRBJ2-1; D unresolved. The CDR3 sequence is CSAIASYNEQFF. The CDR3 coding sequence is TGCAGTGCCATCGCCTCCTACAATGAGCAGTTCTTC.